This T cell receptor (beta chain) was identified in a study of T cell responses to AZD1222 COVID-19 vaccine. Libraries were prepared by immunoSEQ multiplex PCR; TCRdb keeps only in-frame clonotypes and omits some of them. The sample has some 80,000 clones; approximately 88% are singletons. This TCR derives from an adult in good health. Source: peripheral blood, taken on day 0 of MenACWY control vaccination.

The CDR3, as DNA: TGTGCCAGCAGCTTGGCAGAGACCCAGTACTTC. Translated: CASSLAETQYF. The J gene is TRBJ2-5, the V gene TRBV3-1 (or the pseudogene TRBV3-2), with unresolved D. V lost 5 bases and J lost 4, with 5 bases in between. The CDR3 is 11 amino acids. The germline V gene has CDR1 LGHDT and CDR2 YNNKEL (reference sequence).